This T cell receptor (beta chain) is drawn from a study of T cells after yellow fever vaccination. Study context: Libraries from low-cell-number fractions were prepared with the SMART-Seq v4 Ultra Low Input RNA kit.

This clonotype turned up a few times. Its antigen is undetermined. In making TCR cDNA, 5'RACE template switching added a universal primer site and UMIs to it. TCRdb re-called the 5' RACE reads with MiXCR, one entry per CDR3 protein. Of approximately 250,000 distinct CDR3 sequences in the sample, 5.5% to 8.5% are singletons; the top ten hold 1% to 1.2%. General study points: Reappearing after the booster were most of the clones from primary vaccination (roughly 95% CD4, about 88% CD8).

The V and J ends lost 2 bases and 2 bases, in that order; junction bases with no gene match: 1. Germline-derived CDR1 and CDR2 are KGHSH and LQKENI. The CDR3 has 14 residues. The source material was CD4+ T cells sorted from PBMCs, sampled on the day of the yellow fever booster vaccination. This receptor was obtained from a man aged 25 to 40 who received the YFV17D yellow fever vaccine. The chain joins TRBV18 to TRBJ2-7; 9 positions match TRBD2. CDR3: CASSPAGGTYEQYF. The CDR3 DNA follows: TGTGCCAGCTCACCAGCGGGAGGGACCTACGAGCAGTACTTC.